What follows are 10 T cell receptor beta chains derived from one specimen sequenced in a study of blood T cell repertoires in COVID-19 (dated by TCRdb to 2020 to 2022). Libraries came from the immunoSEQ multiplex PCR assay. Drawn from immuneACCESS, this table holds only the in-frame rearrangements with V and J called that TCRdb kept. Clones are partly lost; checked studies trace under half to an unresolved V gene and leave the rest unexplained. The sample records about 250,000 clones, roughly 85% of which are singletons. The ten largest clones represent approximately 9.6% of the sample. Material: PBMCs or T cells enriched from blood (not recorded which). The source of these receptors is a woman in her forties or fifties with acute COVID-19.

This rearrangement joins TRBV10-2 to TRBJ2-7; D remains unclear. The germline V and J ends were trimmed by 4 bases and 2 bases, with 3 bases remaining between them. Germline V lookup: CDR1 WSHSY, CDR2 SAAADI. The CDR3 consists of 11 residues. The CDR3 nucleotides read TGCGCCAGCAGTGCTGCCTACGAGCAGTACTTC. Its translation: CASSAAYEQYF.

The J gene is TRBJ1-1, the V gene TRBV27; D is unclear. In germline, CDR1 is MNHEY, CDR2 SMNVEV (reference sequence). The CDR3 runs to 14 residues. V was clipped by 6 bases and J by 4 bases, with 15 bases between them. The CDR3 spells CASRPLIRGTEAFF. The CDR3 region has the DNA TGTGCCAGCAGGCCCCTTATTCGCGGCACTGAAGCTTTCTTT.

The CDR3 DNA reads as TGTGCCAGCAGCCTGCGGGGGGGGAATGAAAAACTGTTTTTT. Translating gives CASSLRGGNEKLFF. The chain combines TRBV7-6 with TRBJ1-4; TRBD1 might be the D (5 bases). CDR1 is SGHVS, CDR2 FNYEAQ, per germline. The CDR3 covers 14 residues. Trimming cost V 5 bases and J 5 bases, with 12 bases left between them.

This chain links TRBV6-1 with TRBJ2-3, with TRBD2 matching 9 bases. This CDR3 contains 16 residues. V lost 4 bases, J lost 1 base, and 6 bases stayed unmatched. CDR1 and CDR2 (germline): MNHNS, SASEGT. Here the CDR3 DNA reads TGTGCCAGCAGTGTCTCTAGCGGGGCCCGCACAGATACGCAGTATTTT. Its translation: CASSVSSGARTDTQYF.

The chain uses TRBV2 and TRBJ2-2; D gene uncertain. Deletions cut 6 bases from V and 10 bases from J, with 9 bases between. The V gene's germline CDR1 is SNHLY and CDR2 FYNNEI. The CDR3 runs 11 residues. The CDR3 DNA is TGTGCCAGCAGAAGTGGGCCGGAGCTGTTTTTT. This codes for CASRSGPELFF.

The genes are TRBV4-3 and TRBJ1-1, with D possibly TRBD1 on 6 matching bases. The CDR3 has 13 residues. Trimming cost V 4 bases and J 4 bases, with 10 bases left between them. Germline V gene sequence: CDR1 LGHNA, CDR2 YSLEER. The CDR3 protein is CASSRSGATEAFF. CDR3 DNA: TGCGCCAGCAGCCGATCAGGGGCCACTGAAGCTTTCTTT.

The V gene is TRBV20-1, the J gene TRBJ2-1; 9 bases are a match to TRBD2. V trimming: 3 bases; J trimming: 8 bases; junction bases outside the gene matches: 8. Germline CDR1 DFQATT, CDR2 SNEGSKA (reference sequence). The CDR3 length is 14 residues. The CDR3 protein is CSASRGGGEDEQFF. DNA for the CDR3: TGCAGTGCTAGTCGTGGCGGGGGGGAAGATGAGCAGTTCTTC.

This chain joins TRBV4-3 and TRBJ2-2, with D maybe TRBD2 (6 bases). The CDR3 is made up of 13 amino acids. Trimming left V 4 bases short and J 15 bases short, with 18 bases between. Germline V gives CDR1 LGHNA, CDR2 YSLEER. CDR3 DNA sequence: TGCGCCAGCAGCCCCACCCGGAGGGGACGGTTGTTTTTT. It codes for CASSPTRRGRLFF.

This clone was seen more than once but under ten times. The chain has TRBV11-2 and TRBJ1-3; possibly TRBD1 for D (6 bases). V lost 2 bases to trimming and J lost 2 bases, with 10 bases between them. CDR3 length: 15 residues. The germline gives CDR1 SGHAT, CDR2 FQNNGV. The CDR3 DNA sequence: TGTGCCAGCAGCTTACCAGGGGTAGCTGGAAACACCATATATTTT. This codes for CASSLPGVAGNTIYF.

The chain combines TRBV9 with TRBJ2-2, with D perhaps TRBD2 (6 bases). V lost 4 bases and J 6 bases, leaving 16 bases between the germline ends. The CDR3 is made up of 15 amino acids. Germline CDR1 is SGDLS and CDR2 is YYNGEE. CDR3 coding DNA: TGTGCCAGCAGCCCCGGGACTTACAAGGCCGGGGAGCTGTTTTTT. Its translation: CASSPGTYKAGELFF. Full variable domain (missing parts from reference TRBV9 and TRBJ2-2): DSGVTQTPKHLITATGQRVTLRCSPRSGDLSVYWYQQSLDQGLQFLIQYYNGEERAKGNILERFSAQQFPDLHSELNLSSLELGDSALYFCASSPGTYKAGELFFGEGSRLTVL.